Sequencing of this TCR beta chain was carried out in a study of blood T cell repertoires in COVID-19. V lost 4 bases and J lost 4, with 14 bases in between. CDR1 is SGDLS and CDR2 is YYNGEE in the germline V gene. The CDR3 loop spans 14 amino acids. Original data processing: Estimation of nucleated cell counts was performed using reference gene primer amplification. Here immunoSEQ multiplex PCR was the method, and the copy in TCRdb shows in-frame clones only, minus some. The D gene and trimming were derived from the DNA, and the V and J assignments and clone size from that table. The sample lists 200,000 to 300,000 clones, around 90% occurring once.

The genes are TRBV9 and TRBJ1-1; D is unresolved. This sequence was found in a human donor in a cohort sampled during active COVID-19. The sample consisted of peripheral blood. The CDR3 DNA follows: TGTGCCAGCAGCCCAGGAGGGTACCGCACTGAAGCTTTCTTT. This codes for CASSPGGYRTEAFF.